The 21 T cell receptor beta chains below come from one sample, sequenced in a study of T cell responses to AZD1222 COVID-19 vaccine. Only in-frame clones appear in the TCRdb table, and some are missing; sequencing was by immunoSEQ multiplex PCR. The repertoire holds around 180,000 clones, with roughly 90% as singletons. Sequencing used peripheral blood, obtained on day 0 of AZD1222 vaccination. All receptors come from an adult in good health.

The V call is TRBV29-1, the J call TRBJ2-5; D unclear. The CDR3 loop spans 14 amino acids. CDR1 is SQVTM and CDR2 is ANQGSEA in the germline V gene. The germline V and J ends were trimmed by 5 bases and 4 bases, with 17 bases remaining between them. CDR3 loop: CSVTRPEGRETQYF. The CDR3 DNA reads as TGCAGCGTTACGAGGCCTGAAGGTCGAGAGACCCAGTACTTC. Using reference TRBV29-1 and TRBJ2-5 for the parts outside the CDR3, the full variable domain is SAVISQKPSRDICQRGTSLTIQCQVDSQVTMMFWYRQQPGQSLTLIATANQGSEATYESGFVIDKFPISRPNLTFSTLTVSNMSPEDSSIYLCSVTRPEGRETQYFGPGTRLLVL.

J is TRBJ2-7 and V is TRBV5-1; 8 nucleotides match TRBD2. V shed 4 bases, J shed 3 bases, and the junction held 3 bases outside the gene matches. The CDR3 extends over 13 amino acids. Looked up from germline, CDR1 is SGHRS and CDR2 is YFSETQ. CDR3 bases: TGCGCCAGCAGCAATCTAGCGGGCTACGAGCAGTACTTC. Its translation is CASSNLAGYEQYF.

The CDR3 is CASSLAGDRTTYGYTF. The CDR3, as DNA: TGTGCCAGCAGCTTAGCGGGGGACAGGACAACCTATGGCTACACCTTC. This sequence joins TRBV7-9 and TRBJ1-2, with TRBD1 identical over 8 bases. V shed 0 bases, J shed 4 bases, and the junction held 7 bases outside the gene matches. Germline V gives CDR1 SEHNR, CDR2 FQNEAQ (reference sequence). The CDR3 has 16 amino acids.

V usage is TRBV20-1 and J usage is TRBJ2-1; D remains unclear. Germline V gives CDR1 DFQATT, CDR2 SNEGSKA (reference sequence). The V end lost 3 bases, the J end lost 3 bases, and 6 bases lay between the germline ends. The CDR3 runs 12 residues. The CDR3 bases are TGCAGTGCTAGTGGCAACTACAATGAGCAGTTCTTC. Its protein is CSASGNYNEQFF.

The CDR3 sequence: CASSFLNYGYTF. CDR3 nucleotide sequence: TGTGCCAGCAGCTTCCTTAACTATGGCTACACCTTC. The chain combines TRBV5-4 with TRBJ1-2; unclear D gene. Germline values: CDR1 SGHNT, CDR2 YYREEE (reference sequence). The germline V and J ends were trimmed by 2 bases and 1 base, with 3 bases remaining between them. The CDR3 has 12 amino acids.

This chain connects TRBV9 to TRBJ2-1; D is possibly TRBD2 (6 bases). The CDR3 runs 14 residues. Trimming stripped 0 bases from V and 9 bases from J, with 13 bases between. The germline V gene encodes CDR1 SGDLS and CDR2 YYNGEE. The CDR3 reads CASSVVSSVGEQFF. The CDR3, as DNA: TGTGCCAGCAGCGTAGTCTCTAGCGTCGGTGAGCAGTTCTTC.

A few counts support this clone. The rearrangement uses TRBV30 and TRBJ1-6; perhaps TRBD1 as D (6 bases). Per the germline V gene, CDR1 is GTSNPN and CDR2 is SVGIG (reference sequence). Trimming left V 2 bases short and J 7 bases short, with 15 bases between. This CDR3 is built from 15 residues. The DNA of the CDR3 is TGTGCCTGGAGTCCCTCCAGGGGTAGGAATTCACCCCTCCACTTT. It encodes CAWSPSRGRNSPLHF.

The chain has TRBV7-2 and TRBJ2-1; 11 nucleotides match TRBD2. CDR3 length: 16 residues. With V trimmed by 2 bases and J by 9 bases, 9 bases remained unmatched. Germline CDR1 SGHTA, CDR2 FQGNSA. The DNA for the CDR3 is TGTGCCAGCAGCTTACTACTAGCGGGAGAAGCGAGTGAGCAGTTCTTC. It translates to CASSLLLAGEASEQFF.

This chain connects TRBV29-1 to TRBJ1-4; D remains ambiguous. Germline loops: CDR1 SQVTM, CDR2 ANQGSEA. V gave up 3 bases and J gave up 8 bases, with 13 bases separating them. CDR3 length equals 13 residues. The CDR3 is CSVEGGSREKLFF. In DNA, the CDR3 is TGCAGCGTTGAGGGAGGTTCGCGGGAAAAACTGTTTTTT.

The CDR3 reads CASSLGGQETQYF. The CDR3 bases are TGTGCCAGCAGTCTAGGGGGCCAAGAGACCCAGTACTTC. The rearrangement uses TRBV28 and TRBJ2-5; maybe TRBD1 (6 bases). Trimming took off 5 bases at V and 1 base at J, with 8 bases between the two ends. CDR3 length equals 13 residues. Germline-derived CDR1 and CDR2 are MDHEN and SYDVKM.

The chain has TRBV27 and TRBJ2-3, with 7 bases lining up with TRBD1. CDR1 is MNHEY and CDR2 is SMNVEV in the germline V gene (reference sequence). V was pared by 6 bases and J by 5 bases, with 5 bases of the junction left unmatched. The CDR3 length is 13 residues. The CDR3 region is CASSGQVGDTQYF. In DNA form, the CDR3 reads TGTGCCAGCAGCGGACAGGTCGGAGATACGCAGTATTTT.

The V gene is TRBV20-1, the J gene TRBJ2-7; 9 nucleotides line up with TRBD2. The V gene end was trimmed by 3 bases and the J gene end by 3 bases; junction bases not matched to a gene: 9. There are 15 residues in the CDR3. CDR1 DFQATT and CDR2 SNEGSKA come from the germline V gene (reference sequence). This CDR3 is CSASGPLAGNYEQYF. Written as DNA, the CDR3 is TGCAGTGCTAGTGGTCCCCTAGCGGGAAACTACGAGCAGTACTTC.

The rearrangement uses TRBV18 and TRBJ2-3; TRBD1 matches 7 bases. The trim removed 3 bases at V and 1 base at J, leaving 4 bases unmatched. This CDR3 spans 15 amino acids. From germline, CDR1 is KGHSH and CDR2 LQKENI. CDR3 in amino acids: CASSPPGTGTDTQYF. Written as DNA, the CDR3 is TGTGCCAGCTCACCCCCCGGGACAGGCACAGATACGCAGTATTTT. The variable domain in full, with the rest retrieved from reference TRBV18 and TRBJ2-3, is NAGVMQNPRHLVRRRGQEARLRCSPMKGHSHVYWYRQLPEEGLKFMVYLQKENIIDESGMPKERFSAEFPKEGPSILRIQQVVRGDSAAYFCASSPPGTGTDTQYFGPGTRLTVL.

V usage is TRBV12-3 or TRBV12-4 and J usage is TRBJ2-7; D remains unclear. Trimming removed 3 bases at V and 4 bases at J, with 4 bases between. This CDR3 region has 11 residues. The CDR3 sequence: CASSFGYEQYF. CDR3 DNA: TGTGCCAGCAGTTTCGGTTACGAGCAGTACTTC.

The chain combines TRBV4-2 with TRBJ1-6; weak D call: TRBD1 (6 bases). CDR1 is LGHNA, CDR2 YNFKEQ, per germline. The CDR3 sequence is 15 residues long. With 0 bases removed from V and 10 bases from J, the gap between germline ends came to 13 bases. CDR3 sequence reads: CASSQDLTGRSPLHF. The CDR3, as DNA: TGTGCCAGCAGCCAAGATCTCACAGGGCGATCACCCCTCCACTTT.

This sequence joins TRBV9 and TRBJ2-5; 13 bases fit TRBD2. Germline CDR1 reads SGDLS; CDR2 reads YYNGEE. The V and J ends lost 3 bases and 5 bases, in that order; junction bases with no gene match: 7. The CDR3 covers 16 residues. The CDR3 loop reads CASSAGTSGMVETQYF. The DNA of the CDR3 is TGTGCCAGCAGCGCGGGGACTAGCGGGATGGTGGAGACCCAGTACTTC.

V and J are TRBV6-1 and TRBJ1-4; D ambiguous. The CDR3 has 17 residues. V lost 4 bases and J lost 0, with 15 bases in between. CDR1 is MNHNS and CDR2 is SASEGT in the germline V gene. CDR3 residues: CASSAKQRATTNEKLFF. The CDR3 region has the DNA TGTGCCAGCAGTGCTAAACAGCGGGCCACAACTAATGAAAAACTGTTTTTT.

The chain has TRBV5-6 and TRBJ1-1; no firm D call. The V gene lost 2 bases and the J gene lost 1 base, with 9 bases spanning the gap. Looked up from germline, CDR1 is SGHDT and CDR2 is YYEEEE. The CDR3 sequence is 14 residues long. The CDR3 loop is CASSFGTSNTEAFF. The CDR3 DNA reads TGTGCCAGCAGCTTTGGCACATCGAACACTGAAGCTTTCTTT.

About this clone itself: In the same sample, other DNA sequences code for this CDR3. The chain couples TRBV19 to TRBJ1-1; TRBD1 agrees at 11 bases. This CDR3 has 13 amino acids. The ends lost 11 bases at V and 5 bases at J; junction bases unmatched: 7. Per the germline V gene, CDR1 is LNHDA and CDR2 is SQIVND (reference sequence). The CDR3 loop reads CASGTGGVTEAFF. The CDR3 bases are TGTGCCTCGGGGACAGGGGGAGTTACTGAAGCTTTCTTT.

This chain joins TRBV10-3 and TRBJ1-2; 7 positions match TRBD1. J was trimmed by 5 bases and V by 2 bases; bases with no gene match: 8. The CDR3 extends over 15 amino acids. Germline-derived CDR1 and CDR2 are ENHRY and SYGVKD. The CDR3 loop reads CAISEAPTGQYGYTF. The CDR3 DNA reads TGTGCCATCAGTGAGGCCCCGACAGGGCAATATGGCTACACCTTC.

V and J are TRBV7-2 and TRBJ1-2; D gene uncertain. CDR3 length: 13 residues. Looked up from germline, CDR1 is SGHTA and CDR2 is FQGNSA. V lost 4 bases and J lost 4, with 10 bases in between. CDR3 coding DNA: TGTGCCAGCAGCTCTGGGGTCCTCTATGGCTACACCTTC. It translates to CASSSGVLYGYTF.